This T cell receptor beta chain was obtained from a study of cytomegalovirus exposure and HLA in healthy donors. The PCR made use of 60 Vbeta and 13 Jbeta primers. The data were produced by immunoSEQ multiplex PCR, yet TCRdb's version contains in-frame clones alone and is incomplete. The sample carries 150,000 or so clones, 82% recorded once. The CDR3 is 15 amino acids. Looked up from germline, CDR1 is SGHTA and CDR2 is FQGTGA. The ends lost 2 bases at V and 2 bases at J; junction bases unmatched: 2. The rearrangement links TRBV7-3 to TRBJ2-1, with 8 bases fitting TRBD2. This TCR derives from a male donor in good health and CMV-seronegative. The sequenced sample consisted of PBMCs. For the CDR3, the DNA is TGTGCCAGCAGCTTACTAGCGGGTACCTACAATGAGCAGTTCTTC. This sequence encodes CASSLLAGTYNEQFF.